A selection of T cell receptor beta chains follows, all from one sample in a study of radiotherapy plus CTLA-4 blockade in lung cancer. Sequenced by immunoSEQ multiplex PCR; TCRdb stores in-frame clones only, minus some. The profile shows approximately 83,000 clones, around 76% of them singletons. The specimen comprised peripheral blood, sampled from a patient treated with radiotherapy plus ipilimumab. The receptors shown here come from a human donor with non-small cell lung cancer who had a partial response to radiotherapy plus ipilimumab. Some clones in this sample may be carry-over from other donors' samples. CDR3s include the opening cysteine and the closing phenylalanine or tryptophan. A D gene is named only where the DNA matches it firmly. The size of a clone is reported for some rows only, either as once, few or many, or as a class for expanded clones.

TGTGCCAGCAGCTTGGGACTAGCGGGGCGTTCAGATACGCAGTATTTT	CASSLGLAGRSDTQYF	16	NA	TRBJ2-3	TRBD2	TRBV5-4
TGTGCCAGCGGCCCGAGGACTAGCGGGCCCTCCTACGAGCAGTACTTC	CASGPRTSGPSYEQYF	16	once	TRBJ2-7	TRBD2	TRBV18
TGTGCCACAAATGAGCGATTCACCGGGGAGCTGTTTTTT	CATNERFTGELFF	13	NA	TRBJ2-2	NA	TRBV19
TGTGCCAGCAGAGCTGGGACTTCTAATGAGCAGTTCTTC	CASRAGTSNEQFF	13	NA	TRBJ2-1	NA	TRBV5-4
TGTGCCAGCTCACCAACGCGACTAGCGGCGAACACCGGGGAGCTGTTTTTT	CASSPTRLAANTGELFF	17	NA	TRBJ2-2	TRBD2	TRBV18
TGTGCCAGCAGCTTCCCCCAACCGGGGTCGAGTGAGCAGTTCTTC	CASSFPQPGSSEQFF	15	NA	TRBJ2-1	NA	TRBV5-6
TGCGCCAGCAGCTTGGCAGGACAGCAATTCGGGTCACCCCTCCACTTT	CASSLAGQQFGSPLHF	16	NA	TRBJ1-6	NA	TRBV5-1
TGTGCCAGCTCAGCAAGACAGGGGGAGGACGGCGAGCAGTACTTC	CASSARQGEDGEQYF	15	NA	TRBJ2-7	TRBD1	TRBV18
TGTGCCAGCAGCCCGACCCCCGACAGGGCCGTTTTCTATGGCTACACCTTC	CASSPTPDRAVFYGYTF	17	few	TRBJ1-2	TRBD1	TRBV7-9
TGTGCCAGCAGCTTAGAGGGGGTCCCCACCTACGAGCAGTACTTC	CASSLEGVPTYEQYF	15	NA	TRBJ2-7	NA	TRBV7-2
TGCGCCAGCAGTGAGCAGGGCACTGGAAACACCATATATTTT	CASSEQGTGNTIYF	14	few	TRBJ1-3	NA	TRBV10-2
TGTGCCAGCATCAAGGCAGGGGGTGAAGGGAACGAGCAGTACTTC	CASIKAGGEGNEQYF	15	NA	TRBJ2-7	TRBD1	TRBV28
TGTGCCAGCAGCGCAGGAGCGGGTCGAGAGACCCAGTACTTC	CASSAGAGRETQYF	14	NA	TRBJ2-5	NA	TRBV9
TGTGCCAGCAGCCAAGAGGGTTGGGGGGACTATGGCTACACCTTC	CASSQEGWGDYGYTF	15	few	TRBJ1-2	NA	TRBV4-2
TGTGCCAGCAGCCAGGACAGCTTTACAGATACGCAGTATTTT	CASSQDSFTDTQYF	14	NA	TRBJ2-3	NA	TRBV7-9
TGTGCCAGCTCAGAAACCTACGAGCAGTACTTC	CASSETYEQYF	11	few	TRBJ2-7	NA	TRBV28
TGTGCCAGCAGCCGGAGGAACACCGGGGAGCTGTTTTTT	CASSRRNTGELFF	13	once	TRBJ2-2	NA	TRBV7-9
TGTGCCAGCAGCCCGAGCGGCGGTTTTAATGAAAAACTGTTTTTT	CASSPSGGFNEKLFF	15	NA	TRBJ1-4	NA	TRBV7-2
TGTGCCAGCTCTGAGGGGGGGGATCAGCCCCAGCATTTT	CASSEGGDQPQHF	13	NA	TRBJ1-5	NA	TRBV18
TGTGCCAGCAGTGAAGTAGGCCGTAGCCGCTACAATGAGCAGTTCTTC	CASSEVGRSRYNEQFF	16	NA	TRBJ2-1	NA	TRBV6-1
TGTGCCAGCACCGCAGGAGGGGCAGATACGCAGTATTTT	CASTAGGADTQYF	13	NA	TRBJ2-3	NA	TRBV28
TGTGCCAGTAGTTTAGCGGGAGGGACAGATACGCAGTATTTT	CASSLAGGTDTQYF	14	NA	TRBJ2-3	TRBD2	TRBV19
TGTGCCAGCAGTCAGGACAGAGGCTACGAGCAGTACTTC	CASSQDRGYEQYF	13	NA	TRBJ2-7	NA	TRBV6-5
TGTGCCAGCAGCTTAGGAGGCCAGGGGATCTCCTACGAGCAGTACTTC	CASSLGGQGISYEQYF	16	NA	TRBJ2-7	NA	TRBV11-3
TGTGCCAGCAGCCCTCTAGACCGCACTGGGCAGTTCTTC	CASSPLDRTGQFF	13	NA	TRBJ2-1	NA	TRBV6-5
TGCGCCAGCAGCTTGGCCGGGACAGATAATGAAAAACTGTTTTTT	CASSLAGTDNEKLFF	15	NA	TRBJ1-4	TRBD1	TRBV5-1
TGTGCCAGCAGCTTAATGTCTAGCGGGAGGGGAAATGAGCAGTTCTTC	CASSLMSSGRGNEQFF	16	NA	TRBJ2-1	TRBD2	TRBV7-3
TGTGCCAGTAGGCGATTGACGGCGACGGGAGGCTACACCTTC	CASRRLTATGGYTF	14	NA	TRBJ1-2	NA	TRBV19
TGTGCCAGCAGCCCAAGCGGGGTCCAAGAGACCCAGTACTTC	CASSPSGVQETQYF	14	NA	TRBJ2-5	TRBD2	TRBV7-7
TGTGCCAGCAGTCCTTATGGGGGGGATCTTCTGTGGGCCAACGTCCTGACTTTC	CASSPYGGDLLWANVLTF	18	NA	TRBJ2-6	TRBD2	TRBV28
TGTGCCAGCAGTTACACGTTCGACAGGGCACCCTACGAGCAGTACTTC	CASSYTFDRAPYEQYF	16	NA	TRBJ2-7	TRBD1	TRBV6-5
TGTGCCAGCACGGCAGGGAACTCTGGGGCCAACGTCCTGACTTTC	CASTAGNSGANVLTF	15	NA	TRBJ2-6	NA	TRBV7-2
TGTGCCAGCAGAGCGCTCGGGGGGGAGCAGTACTTC	CASRALGGEQYF	12	NA	TRBJ2-7	TRBD2	TRBV6-1
TGTGCCACCAGCAGAGGGGGGGGTGGGGAAAAACTGTTTTTT	CATSRGGGGEKLFF	14	NA	TRBJ1-4	NA	TRBV15
TGTGCCAGTAGTATCCTCGGAGCTAATGAAAAACTGTTTTTT	CASSILGANEKLFF	14	few	TRBJ1-4	NA	TRBV19
TGTGCCAGCAGTGAGAACCCCGGACAGGCCTCTGGAGCTTTCTTT	CASSENPGQASGAFF	15	NA	TRBJ1-1	TRBD1	TRBV6-1
TGCGCCAGCAGCTTGGAAGGGACAGATGAAAACATTCAGTACTTC	CASSLEGTDENIQYF	15	once	TRBJ2-4	TRBD1	TRBV5-1
TGTGCCAGCAGCGCGAGCTACGAGCAGTACTTC	CASSASYEQYF	11	NA	TRBJ2-7	NA	TRBV14
TGTGCCAGCAGCGTAGCTACGACAGATACGCAGTATTTT	CASSVATTDTQYF	13	NA	TRBJ2-3	NA	TRBV9
TGTGCCAGCAGTTTAGGGCGGGTAGCCAAAAACATTCAGTACTTC	CASSLGRVAKNIQYF	15	NA	TRBJ2-4	NA	TRBV28
TGCGCCAGCAAACCGAGCGTCTCTGGAAACACCATATATTTT	CASKPSVSGNTIYF	14	NA	TRBJ1-3	NA	TRBV10-1
TGTGCCAGCAGTTTCTCCAGGACTAGCGAGACCCAGTACTTC	CASSFSRTSETQYF	14	NA	TRBJ2-5	TRBD2	TRBV28